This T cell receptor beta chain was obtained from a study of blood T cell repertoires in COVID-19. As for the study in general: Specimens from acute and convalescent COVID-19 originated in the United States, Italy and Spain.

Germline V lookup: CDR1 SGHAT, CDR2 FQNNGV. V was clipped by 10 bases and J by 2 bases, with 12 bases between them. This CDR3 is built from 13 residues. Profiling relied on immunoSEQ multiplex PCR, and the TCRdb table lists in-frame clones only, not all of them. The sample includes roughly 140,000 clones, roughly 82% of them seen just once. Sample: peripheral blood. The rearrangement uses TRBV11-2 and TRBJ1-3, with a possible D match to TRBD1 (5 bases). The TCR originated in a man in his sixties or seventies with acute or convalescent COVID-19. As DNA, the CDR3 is TGTGCCACCACCCCGGGGGCTGGAAACACCATATATTTT. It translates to CATTPGAGNTIYF.